This passage covers 22 T cell receptor beta chains from one sample sequenced in a study of metastatic and nonmetastatic thyroid tumors. There were no patients who had received any treatment before thyroid surgery. MiXCR reprocessed the PCR reads for TCRdb. This table holds 45,000 or so clones, roughly 4% found once. The sample consisted of blood. These receptors were taken from a female donor with papillary thyroid cancer or a benign thyroid nodule (not recorded which). Some clones in this sample may be carry-over from other donors' samples.

This clone was observed many times. This chain links TRBV5-1 with TRBJ1-5; D unclear. Trimming pared 0 bases from V and 0 bases from J, leaving 7 bases between. CDR3 length: 15 amino acids. Germline CDR1 reads SGHRS; CDR2 reads YFSETQ. In DNA, the CDR3 is TGCGCCAGCAGCTTGGTACCGAATAGCAATCAGCCCCAGCATTTT. Its protein product is CASSLVPNSNQPQHF.

This clone ranks as medium-sized (0.01 to 0.1%). The chain is built from TRBV19 and TRBJ1-2; D gene unclear. Germline assignment: CDR1 LNHDA and CDR2 SQIVND (reference sequence). V shed 6 bases and J shed 5 bases, with 13 bases lying between them. The CDR3 is made up of 13 amino acids. Here the CDR3 reads CASRMDLRYGYTF. As DNA, the CDR3 is TGTGCCAGTAGGATGGACCTTAGGTATGGCTACACCTTC.

This chain joins TRBV28 and TRBJ1-3; weak D call: TRBD1 (6 bases). This CDR3 region has 14 residues. The germline V gene encodes CDR1 MDHEN and CDR2 SYDVKM. V lost 11 bases, J lost 3 bases, and 17 bases lay in between. The CDR3 loop reads CARQATGSGNTIYF. DNA for the CDR3: TGTGCCCGACAGGCAACAGGGAGTGGAAACACCATATATTTT.

The chain has TRBV27 and TRBJ2-7; the D is unclear. Germline CDR1 is MNHEY and CDR2 is SMNVEV (reference sequence). V was cut by 4 bases and J by 7 bases, with 20 bases left in between. CDR3 length: 15 amino acids. CDR3 amino acids: CASSSTWGKLWEQYF. The CDR3, as DNA: TGTGCCAGCAGTTCCACATGGGGTAAGCTGTGGGAGCAGTACTTC.

This clone came up many times. This CDR3 reads CASSGPGTGQEKLFF. As DNA, the CDR3 is TGTGCCAGCAGCGGACCCGGGACAGGGCAGGAAAAACTGTTTTTT. The chain has TRBV6-1 and TRBJ1-4; 9 nucleotides match TRBD1. The CDR3 has 15 amino acids. The germline V gene encodes CDR1 MNHNS and CDR2 SASEGT. V lost 6 bases, J lost 8 bases, and 10 bases stayed unmatched.

This clone was counted many times. The V gene is TRBV6-1, the J gene TRBJ2-3, with TRBD2 identical over 10 bases. Germline V gene lookup returns CDR1 MNHNS and CDR2 SASEGT. This CDR3 is 17 amino acids long. The V gene end was trimmed by 0 bases and the J gene end by 6 bases; junction bases not matched to a gene: 9. The CDR3 DNA reads TGTGCCAGCAGTGAAGCGACGGCTAGCGGGAGTGGTGATACGCAGTATTTT. Translation gives CASSEATASGSGDTQYF.

V gene TRBV5-1 combines with J gene TRBJ2-2, with TRBD1 as a possible D gene (5 bases). The germline V gene encodes CDR1 SGHRS and CDR2 YFSETQ. The CDR3 spans 14 residues. Trimming stripped 4 bases from V and 1 base from J, with 8 bases between. The CDR3 nucleotides read TGCGCCAGCAGCGTCGGACAGAACACCGGGGAGCTGTTTTTT. Protein sequence: CASSVGQNTGELFF.

The sample holds a few counts of this clone. The chain carries TRBV27 and TRBJ1-2; D perhaps matches TRBD1 (6 bases). CDR3 length equals 15 residues. The germline gives CDR1 MNHEY, CDR2 SMNVEV (reference sequence). Between the trimmed V and J ends, which lost 5 bases and 4 bases, there was a span of 17 bases. The CDR3 coding sequence is TGTGCCAGCAGTCCCCGGGACATCTCCCTCTATGGCTACACCTTC. Its translation: CASSPRDISLYGYTF.

This clone was observed a handful of times. The V call is TRBV5-4, the J call TRBJ2-4; tentative D call: TRBD2 (6 bases). The germline V gene encodes CDR1 SGHNT and CDR2 YYREEE (reference sequence). This CDR3 region has 14 residues. Trimming took 3 bases from V and 9 from J, leaving 16 bases between them. CDR3 sequence reads: CASSSPSQEGIQYF. CDR3 DNA: TGTGCCAGCAGCTCTCCCTCACAGGAGGGCATTCAGTACTTC.

Turning to this clone: This could be a read error, since a much larger clone is one nucleotide away. At the DNA level, this CDR3 is encoded by other sequences in the same sample as well. The V gene is TRBV2, the J gene TRBJ1-1; D is unresolved. Trimming stripped 2 bases from V and 8 bases from J, with 12 bases between. From germline, CDR1 is SNHLY and CDR2 FYNNEI. The CDR3 consists of 13 residues. CDR3 sequence reads: CASSEWYSTEAFF. Written as DNA, the CDR3 is TGTGCCAGCAGTGAATGGTACAGCACCGAAGCTTTCTTT.

As concerns this clone: At one boundary the junction diverges from the germline segment, which might be a read error. This sequence joins TRBV2 and TRBJ1-5; D is undetermined. The length of the CDR3 is 14 residues. Germline V gene sequence: CDR1 SNHLY, CDR2 FYNNEI. This chain's CDR3 is CASSSSRGNQPQNF. Here the CDR3 DNA reads TGTGCCAGCAGTTCAAGCCGGGGAAATCAGCCCCAGAATTTC.

This clone was found a few times. Being one base from a much bigger clone, this may be a read error. V usage is TRBV29-1 and J usage is TRBJ1-1; D is ambiguous. The germline CDR1 and CDR2 sequences are SQVTM and ANQGSEA. CDR3 length equals 12 residues. CDR3 sequence (DNA): TGCCGCGCAACAGAGGACAACACTGAAGCTTTCTTT. Translation: CRATEDNTEAFF. Combining the CDR3 with reference TRBV29-1 and TRBJ1-1 gives the whole variable domain SAVISQKPSRDICQRGTSLTIQCQVDSQVTMMFWYRQQPGQSLTLIATANQGSEATYESGFVIDKFPISRPNLTFSTLTVSNMSPEDSSIYLCRATEDNTEAFFGQGTRLTVV.

This clone occurred many times. This rearrangement joins TRBV18 to TRBJ2-7; D possibly corresponds to TRBD2 (7 bases). There are 15 residues in the CDR3. Per germline, CDR1 KGHSH and CDR2 LQKENI. Trimming removed 2 bases from V and 5 bases from J, with 16 bases in between. The CDR3 DNA reads TGTGCCAGCTCACCATCGAGGGGGGGTATGCACGAGCAGTACTTC. It encodes CASSPSRGGMHEQYF.

This clone was seen a handful of times. The chain uses TRBV20-1 and TRBJ2-2, with D possibly being TRBD1 (6 bases). The V end lost 2 bases, the J end lost 4 bases, and 11 bases lay between the germline ends. The CDR3 is made up of 14 amino acids. Germline lookup yields CDR1 DFQATT and CDR2 SNEGSKA (reference sequence). CDR3 sequence reads: CSARKGVGTGELFF. The CDR3 DNA follows: TGCAGTGCTAGAAAGGGGGTGGGCACCGGGGAGCTGTTTTTT.

This clone came up many times. This chain uses TRBV12-3 or TRBV12-4 with TRBJ2-7; weak D call: TRBD2 (5 bases). The V end was cut by 4 bases, the J end by 4 bases, with 17 bases between. The CDR3 consists of 15 residues. The CDR3 DNA reads as TGTGCCAGCAGTTCCTCTTCCGCGGGTTCTTACGAGCAGTACTTC. Amino acid sequence: CASSSSSAGSYEQYF.

The chain carries TRBV6-1 and TRBJ1-6; D might be TRBD1 (5 bases). CDR1 MNHNS and CDR2 SASEGT come from the germline V gene. The CDR3 contains 15 residues. Trimming stripped 3 bases from V and 6 bases from J, with 12 bases between. The CDR3 protein is CASSDQGRGNSPLHF. CDR3 coding DNA: TGTGCCAGCAGTGACCAGGGAAGAGGTAATTCACCCCTCCACTTT.

To note about this clone: The junction shows a germline mismatch at one end, possibly a read error. DNA for the CDR3: TGTGCCAGAACCAGGGGGCTTGAAGTTTTCTTT. Protein sequence: CARTRGLEVFF. This chain joins TRBV6-2 or TRBV6-3 and TRBJ1-1; 8 bases agree with TRBD1. Germline V gene data show CDR1 as MNHEY and CDR2 as SVGEGT. The CDR3 covers 11 residues.

The chain joins TRBV30 to TRBJ1-1; possible D gene TRBD1, 6 bases. From germline, CDR1 is GTSNPN and CDR2 SVGIG (reference sequence). Trimming cost V 2 bases and J 11 bases, with 18 bases left between them. The length of the CDR3 is 13 residues. The CDR3 coding sequence is TGTGCCTGGAGTCGGTTTGAGGGGGTGGGGGCTTTCTTT. Protein sequence: CAWSRFEGVGAFF.

This clone was counted many times. A much more abundant neighbour one base away suggests this may be a read error. This rearrangement joins TRBV19 to TRBJ2-2; D call uncertain. The CDR3 runs to 18 residues. In germline, CDR1 is LNHDA, CDR2 SQIVND (reference sequence). The V and J ends lost 6 bases and 0 bases respectively, with 20 bases between them. The CDR3 DNA reads as TGTGCCAGTAGCCCGTCAACGCCGGGCGGAACGAACACCGGGGAGCTGTTTTTT. Its translation: CASSPSTPGGTNTGELFF.

In its sample, this clone was seen many times. The V and J genes are TRBV27 and TRBJ2-1, with TRBD1 matching over 11 bases. The CDR3 is 16 residues long. With V trimmed by 3 bases and J by 5 bases, 6 bases remained unmatched. The germline CDR1 and CDR2 sequences are MNHEY and SMNVEV (reference sequence). The CDR3 nucleotides are TGTGCCAGCAGTTTGATTGGACAGGGGGCCGACAATGAGCAGTTCTTC. Translated: CASSLIGQGADNEQFF.

This clone was counted many times. This chain connects TRBV7-3 to TRBJ2-6, with 12 positions matching TRBD1. Germline V gene data show CDR1 as SGHTA and CDR2 as FQGTGA. This CDR3 is built from 19 residues. V shed 3 bases and J 3 bases; nucleotides not matched to a gene: 9. The CDR3 region has the DNA TGTGCCAGCAGCTTCTTTCGGGACAGGGGGCTCGGTGGGGCCAACGTCCTGACTTTC. It codes for CASSFFRDRGLGGANVLTF.

This clone was picked up a small number of times. It may be a read error: a sequence one base away is much more abundant. The V call is TRBV20-1, the J call TRBJ1-4; TRBD1 matches 7 bases. V lost 6 bases and J lost 10; bases outside the gene matches: 8. CDR1 and CDR2 from the germline V gene are DFQATT and SNEGSKA (reference sequence). The length of the CDR3 is 12 residues. CDR3 region: CSARTAGGKLFF. The CDR3 DNA reads TGCAGTGCCAGAACCGCAGGGGGAAAACTGTTTTTT.